What follows describes a single T cell receptor (beta chain). This sample stems from a study of shared clonotypes between healthy human individuals. Profiled with immunoSEQ multiplex PCR; TCRdb holds only in-frame clones, not every one. The profile shows roughly 490,000 clones, 76% of them singletons. The CDR3 contains 13 residues. Germline CDR1 and CDR2: MNHNY and SVGAGI (reference sequence). Trimming cost V 6 bases and J 6 bases, with 11 bases left between them. The specimen sequenced was PBMCs. The chain couples TRBV6-6 to TRBJ1-4; D is unclear. The sequence was collected from a woman aged 40 to 49 in good health. Some clones in this sample may be carry-over from other donors' samples. The CDR3 spells CASRLSPDEKLFF. The CDR3 nucleotides are TGTGCCAGCAGACTTAGCCCCGATGAAAAACTGTTTTTT.